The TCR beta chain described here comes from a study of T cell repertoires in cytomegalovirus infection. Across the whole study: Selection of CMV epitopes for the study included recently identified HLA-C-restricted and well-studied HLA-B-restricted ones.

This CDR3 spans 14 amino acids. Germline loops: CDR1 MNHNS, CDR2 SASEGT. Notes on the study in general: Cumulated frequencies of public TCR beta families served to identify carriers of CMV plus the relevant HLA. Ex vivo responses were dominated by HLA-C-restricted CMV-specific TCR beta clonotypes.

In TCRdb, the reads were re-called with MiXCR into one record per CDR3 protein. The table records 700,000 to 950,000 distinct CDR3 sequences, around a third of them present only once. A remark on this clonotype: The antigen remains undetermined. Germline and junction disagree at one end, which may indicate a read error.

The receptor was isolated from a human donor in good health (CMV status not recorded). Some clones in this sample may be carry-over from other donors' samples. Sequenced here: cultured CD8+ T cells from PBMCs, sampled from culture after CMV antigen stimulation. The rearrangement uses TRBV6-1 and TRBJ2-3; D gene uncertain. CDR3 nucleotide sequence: TGTGCCATCAGTGAACAATTGGGCACAGATACGCAGTATTTT. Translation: CAISEQLGTDTQYF.